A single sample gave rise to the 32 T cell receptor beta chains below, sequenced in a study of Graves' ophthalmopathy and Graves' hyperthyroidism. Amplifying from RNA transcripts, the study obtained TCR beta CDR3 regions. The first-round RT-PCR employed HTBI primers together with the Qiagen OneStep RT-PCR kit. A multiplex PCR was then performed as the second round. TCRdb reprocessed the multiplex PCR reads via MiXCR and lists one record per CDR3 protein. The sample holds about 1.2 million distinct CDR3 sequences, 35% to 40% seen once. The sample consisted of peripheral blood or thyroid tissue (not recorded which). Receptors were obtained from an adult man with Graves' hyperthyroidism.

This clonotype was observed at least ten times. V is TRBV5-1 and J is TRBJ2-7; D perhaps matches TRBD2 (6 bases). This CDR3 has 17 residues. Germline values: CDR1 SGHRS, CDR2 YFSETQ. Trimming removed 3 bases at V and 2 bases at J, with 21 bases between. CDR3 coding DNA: TGCGCCAGCAGCTCCTCCATTCTGGAGGGTACGCCCTACGAGCAGTACTTC. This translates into CASSSSILEGTPYEQYF.

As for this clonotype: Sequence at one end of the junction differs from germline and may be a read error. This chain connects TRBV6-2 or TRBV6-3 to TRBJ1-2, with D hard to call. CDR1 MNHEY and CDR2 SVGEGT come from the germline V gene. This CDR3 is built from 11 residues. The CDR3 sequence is CASSPLNGCTF. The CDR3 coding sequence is TGTGCCAGCAGTCCCTTAAATGGCTGCACCTTC.

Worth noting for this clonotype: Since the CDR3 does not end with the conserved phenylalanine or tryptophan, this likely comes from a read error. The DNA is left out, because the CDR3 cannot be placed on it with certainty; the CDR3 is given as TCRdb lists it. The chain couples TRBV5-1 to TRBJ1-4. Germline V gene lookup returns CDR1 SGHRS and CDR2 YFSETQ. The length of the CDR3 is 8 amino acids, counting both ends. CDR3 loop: CASSYGGE.

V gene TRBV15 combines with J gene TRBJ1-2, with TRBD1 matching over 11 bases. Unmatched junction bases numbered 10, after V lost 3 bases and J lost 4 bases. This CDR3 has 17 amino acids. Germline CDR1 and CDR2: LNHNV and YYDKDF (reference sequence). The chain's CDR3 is CATSSARTGGAGYGYTF. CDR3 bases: TGTGCCACCAGCAGCGCCCGGACAGGGGGCGCAGGCTATGGCTACACCTTC.

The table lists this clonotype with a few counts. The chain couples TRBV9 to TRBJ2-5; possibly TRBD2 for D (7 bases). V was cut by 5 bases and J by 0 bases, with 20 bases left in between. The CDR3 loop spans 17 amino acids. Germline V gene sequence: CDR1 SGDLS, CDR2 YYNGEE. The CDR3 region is CASRNHGEGEYQETQYF. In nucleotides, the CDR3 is TGTGCCAGCAGGAACCACGGGGAGGGGGAGTACCAAGAGACCCAGTACTTC.

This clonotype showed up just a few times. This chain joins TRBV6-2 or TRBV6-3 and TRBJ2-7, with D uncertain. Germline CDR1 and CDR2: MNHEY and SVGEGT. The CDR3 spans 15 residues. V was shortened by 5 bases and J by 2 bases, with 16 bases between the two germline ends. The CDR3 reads CASSRGDSSTYEQYF. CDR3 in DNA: TGTGCCAGCAGTCGAGGAGACTCGTCGACCTACGAGCAGTACTTC.

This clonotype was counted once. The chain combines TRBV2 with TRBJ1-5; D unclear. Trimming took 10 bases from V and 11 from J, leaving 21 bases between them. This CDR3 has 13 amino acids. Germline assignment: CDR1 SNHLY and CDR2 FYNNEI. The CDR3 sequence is CAIRLADQETQHF. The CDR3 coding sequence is TGTGCCATCAGACTAGCGGACCAAGAGACCCAGCATTTT.

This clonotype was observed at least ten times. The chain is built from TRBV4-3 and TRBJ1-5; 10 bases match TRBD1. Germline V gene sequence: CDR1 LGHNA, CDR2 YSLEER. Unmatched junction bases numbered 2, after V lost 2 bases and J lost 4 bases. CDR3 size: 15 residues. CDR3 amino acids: CASSQRTGGNQPQHF. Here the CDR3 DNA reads TGCGCCAGCAGCCAAAGGACAGGGGGGAATCAGCCCCAGCATTTT.

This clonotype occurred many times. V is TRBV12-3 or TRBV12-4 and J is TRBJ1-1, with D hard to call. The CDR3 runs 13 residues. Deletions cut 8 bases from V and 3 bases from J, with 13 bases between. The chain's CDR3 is CASRELAHTEAFF. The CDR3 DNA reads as TGTGCCAGCCGGGAACTGGCACACACTGAAGCTTTCTTT.

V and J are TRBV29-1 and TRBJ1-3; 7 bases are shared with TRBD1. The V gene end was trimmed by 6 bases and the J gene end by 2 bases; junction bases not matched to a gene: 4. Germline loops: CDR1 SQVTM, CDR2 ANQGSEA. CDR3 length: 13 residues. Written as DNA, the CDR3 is TGCAGCGTCGATGACAGGGCTGGAAACACCATATATTTT. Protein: CSVDDRAGNTIYF.

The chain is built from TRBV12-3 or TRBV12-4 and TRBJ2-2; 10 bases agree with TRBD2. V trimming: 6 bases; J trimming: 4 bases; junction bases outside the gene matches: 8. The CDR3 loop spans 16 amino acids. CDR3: CASRLISGGITGELFF. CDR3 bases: TGTGCCAGCAGACTCATTAGCGGGGGGATCACCGGGGAGCTGTTTTTT.

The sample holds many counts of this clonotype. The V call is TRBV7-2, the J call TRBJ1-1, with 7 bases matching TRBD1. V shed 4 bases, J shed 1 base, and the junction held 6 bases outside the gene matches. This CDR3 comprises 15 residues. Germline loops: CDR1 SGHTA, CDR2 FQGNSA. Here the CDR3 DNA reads TGTGCCAGCAGCTGGGACAGCCGGCGGAACACTGAAGCTTTCTTT. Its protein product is CASSWDSRRNTEAFF. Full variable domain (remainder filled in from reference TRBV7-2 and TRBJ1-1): GAGVSQSPSNKVTEKGKDVELRCDPISGHTALYWYRQSLGQGLEFLIYFQGNSAPDKSGLPSDRFSAERTGGSVSTLTIQRTQQEDSAVYLCASSWDSRRNTEAFFGQGTRLTVV.

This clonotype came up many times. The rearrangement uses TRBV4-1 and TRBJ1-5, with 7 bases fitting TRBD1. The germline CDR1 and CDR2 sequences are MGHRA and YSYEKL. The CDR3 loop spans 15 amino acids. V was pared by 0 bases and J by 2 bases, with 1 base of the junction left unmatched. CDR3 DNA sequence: TGCGCCAGCAGCCAAGATGGACAGGGCAATCAGCCCCAGCATTTT. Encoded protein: CASSQDGQGNQPQHF.

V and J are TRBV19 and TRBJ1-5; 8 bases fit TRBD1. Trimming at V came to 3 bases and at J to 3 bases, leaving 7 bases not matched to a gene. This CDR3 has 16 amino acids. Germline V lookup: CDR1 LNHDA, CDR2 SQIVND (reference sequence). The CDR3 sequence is CASSMFTGGFNQPQHF. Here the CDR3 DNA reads TGTGCCAGTAGTATGTTCACAGGGGGATTCAATCAGCCCCAGCATTTT. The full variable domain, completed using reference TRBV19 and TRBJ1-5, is DGGITQSPKYLFRKEGQNVTLSCEQNLNHDAMYWYRQDPGQGLRLIYYSQIVNDFQKGDIAEGYSVSREKKESFPLTVTSAQKNPTAFYLCASSMFTGGFNQPQHFGDGTRLSIL.

The chain's CDR3 is CASSQVAQGSSYEQYF. The CDR3 nucleotides read TGTGCCAGCAGCCAAGTAGCACAGGGGAGCTCCTACGAGCAGTACTTC. The genes are TRBV4-2 and TRBJ2-7; TRBD1 matches at 7 bases. CDR3 length: 16 amino acids. J gave up 0 bases and V 1 base, and 6 bases lay outside the gene matches. The germline CDR1 and CDR2 sequences are LGHNA and YNFKEQ.

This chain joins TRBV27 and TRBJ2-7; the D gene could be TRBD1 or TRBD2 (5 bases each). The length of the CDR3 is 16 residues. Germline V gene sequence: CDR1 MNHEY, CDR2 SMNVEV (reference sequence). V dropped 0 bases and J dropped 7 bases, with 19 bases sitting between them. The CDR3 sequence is CASSLSGAPGAREQYF. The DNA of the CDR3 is TGTGCCAGCAGTTTATCCGGGGCACCAGGAGCTAGGGAGCAGTACTTC.

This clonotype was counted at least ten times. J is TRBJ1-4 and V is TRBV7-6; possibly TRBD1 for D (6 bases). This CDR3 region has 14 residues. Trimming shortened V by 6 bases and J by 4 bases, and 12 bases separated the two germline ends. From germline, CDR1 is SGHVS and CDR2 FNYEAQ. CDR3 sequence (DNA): TGTGCCAGCAGTCCTGAGGGGGATAATGAAAAACTGTTTTTT. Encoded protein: CASSPEGDNEKLFF. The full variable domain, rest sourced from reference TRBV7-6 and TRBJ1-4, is GAGVSQSPRYKVTKRGQDVALRCDPISGHVSLYWYRQALGQGPEFLTYFNYEAQQDKSGLPNDRFSAERPEGSISTLTIQRTEQRDSAMYRCASSPEGDNEKLFFGSGTQLSVL.

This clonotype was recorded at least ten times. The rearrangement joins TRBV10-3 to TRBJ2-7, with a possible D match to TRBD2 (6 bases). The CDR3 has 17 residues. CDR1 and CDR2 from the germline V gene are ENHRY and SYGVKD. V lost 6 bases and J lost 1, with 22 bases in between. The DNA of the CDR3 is TGTGCCATCAGCGGGAGTTCTCCCAGGATTTCGTCCTACGAGCAGTACTTC. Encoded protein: CAISGSSPRISSYEQYF.

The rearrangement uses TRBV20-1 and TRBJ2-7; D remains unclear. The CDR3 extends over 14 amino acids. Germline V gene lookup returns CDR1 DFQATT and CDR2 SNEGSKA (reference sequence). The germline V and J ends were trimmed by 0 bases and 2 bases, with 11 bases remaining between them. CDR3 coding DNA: TGCAGTGCTAGAGATCTACGTGTGACCTACGAGCAGTACTTC. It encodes CSARDLRVTYEQYF.

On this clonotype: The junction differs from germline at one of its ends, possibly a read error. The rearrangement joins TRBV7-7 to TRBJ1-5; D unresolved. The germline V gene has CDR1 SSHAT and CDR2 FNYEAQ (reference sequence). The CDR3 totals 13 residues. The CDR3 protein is CASSPDMNQPQHF. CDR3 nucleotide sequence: TGTGCTAGCAGCCCTGACATGAATCAGCCCCAGCATTTT.

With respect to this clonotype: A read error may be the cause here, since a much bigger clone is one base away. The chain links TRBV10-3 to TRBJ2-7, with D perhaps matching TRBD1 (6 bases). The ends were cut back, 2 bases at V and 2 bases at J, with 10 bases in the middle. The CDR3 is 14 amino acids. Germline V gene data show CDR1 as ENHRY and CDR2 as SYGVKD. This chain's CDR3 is CAISEAGTTYEQYF. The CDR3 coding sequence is TGTGCCATCAGTGAGGCCGGGACAACCTACGAGCAGTACTTC.

CDR3 protein: CASSVGPVRSGQVNSGGNQPQHF. CDR3 DNA: TGTGCCAGCAGCGTCGGACCAGTTCGATCGGGACAGGTCAACTCTGGGGGCAATCAGCCCCAGCATTTT. This sequence joins TRBV9 and TRBJ1-5; 8 bases are a match to TRBD1. Germline V gives CDR1 SGDLS, CDR2 YYNGEE. This CDR3 comprises 23 residues. Trimming cost V 2 bases and J 2 bases; bases outside gene matches: 27. The complete variable domain, with remaining parts taken from reference TRBV9 and TRBJ1-5, reads DSGVTQTPKHLITATGQRVTLRCSPRSGDLSVYWYQQSLDQGLQFLIQYYNGEERAKGNILERFSAQQFPDLHSELNLSSLELGDSALYFCASSVGPVRSGQVNSGGNQPQHFGDGTRLSIL.

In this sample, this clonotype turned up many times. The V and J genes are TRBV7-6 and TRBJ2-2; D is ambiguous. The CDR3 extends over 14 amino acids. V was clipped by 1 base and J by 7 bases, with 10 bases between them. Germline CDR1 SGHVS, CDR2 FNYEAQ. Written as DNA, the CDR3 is TGTGCCAGCAGCTTAGGGAGAGCCGGCGGGGAGCTGTTTTTT. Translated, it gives CASSLGRAGGELFF.

The CDR3 DNA follows: TGTGCCTGGGATAGACAGGGGGCGGCTCACGAGCAGTACTTC. Its translation: CAWDRQGAAHEQYF. The rearrangement uses TRBV30 and TRBJ2-7; TRBD1 matches 10 bases. Losses at the gene ends were 5 bases for V and 5 bases for J; bases not matched to a gene: 9. There are 14 residues in the CDR3. Germline lookup yields CDR1 GTSNPN and CDR2 SVGIG (reference sequence).

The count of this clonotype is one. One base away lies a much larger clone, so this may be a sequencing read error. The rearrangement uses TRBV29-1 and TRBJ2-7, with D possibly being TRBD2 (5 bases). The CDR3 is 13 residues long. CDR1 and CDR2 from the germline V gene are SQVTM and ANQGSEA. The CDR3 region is CSVVRADSYGQYF. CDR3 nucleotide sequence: TGCAGCGTTGTAAGGGCGGACTCCTACGGGCAGTACTTC.

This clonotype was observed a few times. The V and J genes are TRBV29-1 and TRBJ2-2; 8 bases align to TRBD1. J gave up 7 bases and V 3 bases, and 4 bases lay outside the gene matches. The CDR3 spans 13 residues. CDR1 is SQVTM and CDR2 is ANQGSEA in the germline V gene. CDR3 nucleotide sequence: TGCAGCGTTGAGGGCAGGGGGCTCGGGGAGCTGTTTTTT. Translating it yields CSVEGRGLGELFF.

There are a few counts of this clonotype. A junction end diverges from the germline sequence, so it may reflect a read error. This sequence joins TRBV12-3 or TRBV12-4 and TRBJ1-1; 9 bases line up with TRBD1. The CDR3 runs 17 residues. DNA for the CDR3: TGTACCAGCAGTTTAGCGCTACAGGGGGCGATCTTCACTGAAGCTTTCTTT. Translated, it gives CTSSLALQGAIFTEAFF.

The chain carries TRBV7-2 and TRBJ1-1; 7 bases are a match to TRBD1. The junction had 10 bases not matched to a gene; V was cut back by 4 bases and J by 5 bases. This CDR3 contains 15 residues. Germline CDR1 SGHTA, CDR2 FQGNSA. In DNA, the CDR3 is TGTGCCAGCAGCTCCTCGCAGGGGGGTCGGACTGAAGCTTTCTTT. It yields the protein CASSSSQGGRTEAFF.

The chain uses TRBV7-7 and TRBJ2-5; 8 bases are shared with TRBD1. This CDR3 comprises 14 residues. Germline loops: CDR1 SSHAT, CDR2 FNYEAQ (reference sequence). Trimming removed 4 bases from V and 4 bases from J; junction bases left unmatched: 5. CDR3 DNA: TGTGCCAGCAGCTCAACAGGGGGGTCAGAGACCCAGTACTTC. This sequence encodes CASSSTGGSETQYF.

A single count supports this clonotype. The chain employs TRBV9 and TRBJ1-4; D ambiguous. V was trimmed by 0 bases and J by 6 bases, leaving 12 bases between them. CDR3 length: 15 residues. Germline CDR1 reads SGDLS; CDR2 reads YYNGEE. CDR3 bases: TGTGCCAGCAGCGTAGACGGATCGGGCCATGAAAAACTGTTTTTT. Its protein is CASSVDGSGHEKLFF.

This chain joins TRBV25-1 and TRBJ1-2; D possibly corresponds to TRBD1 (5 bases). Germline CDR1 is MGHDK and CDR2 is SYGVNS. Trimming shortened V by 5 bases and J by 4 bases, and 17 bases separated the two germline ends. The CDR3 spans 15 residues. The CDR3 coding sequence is TGTGCCAGCAGTTTTCTTTCCGGCAGGGCCTATGGCTACACCTTC. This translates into CASSFLSGRAYGYTF.

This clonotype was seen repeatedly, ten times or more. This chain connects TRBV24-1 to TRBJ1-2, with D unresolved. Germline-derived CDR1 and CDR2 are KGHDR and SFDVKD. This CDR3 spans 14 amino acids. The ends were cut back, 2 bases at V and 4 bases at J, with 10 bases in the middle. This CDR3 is CATSDSRSGYGYTF. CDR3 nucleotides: TGTGCCACCAGTGATTCCCGATCGGGCTATGGCTACACCTTC.